Each of the 18 T cell receptor beta chains below was sequenced from the same sample in a study of blood T cells in healthy people across ages. For the second PCR, which ran for about 6 to 11 cycles, a sample-barcoded 5' primer and a J-beta primer mix were used. MiXCR, applied by TCRdb to the 5' RACE reads, yields one record per CDR3 protein. The sample contains roughly 1 million distinct CDR3 sequences, under 30% of which appear only once. These data also formed part of another study, on T cells of mothers and their children.

The source material was blood. The receptors were gathered from a girl aged 2 to 10 in good health.

There are a few counts of this clonotype. V is TRBV29-1 and J is TRBJ2-7; TRBD1 aligns across 9 bases. The CDR3 totals 13 residues. V shed 7 bases and J 5 bases; nucleotides not matched to a gene: 9. Germline-derived CDR1 and CDR2 are SQVTM and ANQGSEA. The CDR3 loop reads CSAKRDRDHEQYF. The CDR3 nucleotides read TGCAGCGCTAAACGGGACAGGGACCACGAGCAGTACTTC.

This clonotype occurred a few times. This chain links TRBV6-5 with TRBJ2-3; tentatively, D is TRBD2 (6 bases). Germline loops: CDR1 MNHEY, CDR2 SVGAGI. The ends were cut back, 2 bases at V and 3 bases at J, with 18 bases in the middle. This CDR3 region has 17 residues. This CDR3 reads CASSYSPTSIGTDTQYF. The DNA of the CDR3 is TGTGCCAGCAGTTACAGTCCTACTAGCATCGGGACAGATACGCAGTATTTT.

The gene calls are TRBV29-1 and TRBJ2-7; D gene ambiguous. This CDR3 is built from 14 residues. Germline V gene data show CDR1 as SQVTM and CDR2 as ANQGSEA. V dropped 4 bases and J dropped 6 bases, with 19 bases sitting between them. CDR3 sequence reads: CSVGALGLVREQYF. The CDR3 nucleotides read TGCAGCGTTGGAGCTCTAGGATTGGTACGCGAGCAGTACTTC.

The rearrangement uses TRBV7-9 and TRBJ2-2; possible D gene TRBD2, 6 bases. The CDR3 has 18 amino acids. Germline V gene lookup returns CDR1 SEHNR and CDR2 FQNEAQ (reference sequence). The V end lost 3 bases, the J end lost 0 bases, and 17 bases lay between the germline ends. CDR3 bases: TGTGCCAGCAGCTTGAGTAGCGGAGACGATACGAACACCGGGGAGCTGTTTTTT. Its protein product is CASSLSSGDDTNTGELFF.

The count of this clonotype is one. The V call is TRBV12-3 or TRBV12-4, the J call TRBJ2-1, with 7 bases identical to TRBD1. The CDR3 is 20 residues long. V was pared by 3 bases and J by 4 bases, with 21 bases of the junction left unmatched. CDR3 DNA sequence: TGTGCCAGCAGTTTTCCCCCGGGACAGAGCCCTACTCGATCGTACAATGAGCAGTTCTTC. Protein: CASSFPPGQSPTRSYNEQFF.

The gene calls are TRBV7-9 and TRBJ2-7, with 9 nucleotides matching TRBD2. The germline V gene encodes CDR1 SEHNR and CDR2 FQNEAQ (reference sequence). J gave up 5 bases and V 3 bases, and 11 bases lay outside the gene matches. The CDR3 consists of 16 residues. CDR3 sequence reads: CASSFSFAGGFHEQYF. The CDR3 DNA sequence: TGTGCCAGCAGCTTTAGTTTTGCGGGAGGGTTCCACGAGCAGTACTTC.

The V call is TRBV6-1, the J call TRBJ1-2, with TRBD1 matching 7 bases. CDR1 and CDR2 from the germline V gene are MNHNS and SASEGT. The CDR3 has 13 amino acids. The V and J ends lost 6 bases and 7 bases, in that order; junction bases with no gene match: 8. In nucleotides, the CDR3 is TGTGCCAGCAGGGAGACAGGGTCCTCTGGCTACACCTTC. Amino acid sequence: CASRETGSSGYTF.

This chain uses TRBV27 with TRBJ1-5; weak D call: TRBD1 (6 bases). Trimming removed 8 bases from V and 4 bases from J, with 18 bases in between. This CDR3 is built from 15 residues. Germline CDR1 and CDR2: MNHEY and SMNVEV (reference sequence). In DNA, the CDR3 is TGTGCCAGCGGTCTACTAGGGACACAGAATCAGCCCCAGCATTTT. This translates into CASGLLGTQNQPQHF.

This clonotype has a handful of counts. This chain connects TRBV10-3 to TRBJ2-5; 11 bases align to TRBD2. Per the germline V gene, CDR1 is ENHRY and CDR2 is SYGVKD. V was clipped by 5 bases and J by 4 bases; unmatched bases: 6. The CDR3 runs 15 residues. CDR3 sequence (DNA): TGTGCCATCAGTAGGACTAGCGGGTTGGGAGAGACCCAGTACTTC. This codes for CAISRTSGLGETQYF.

The J gene is TRBJ2-1, the V gene TRBV20-1; 9 nucleotides match TRBD1. The J call is in doubt because the DNA end fits TRBJ2-7 better. There are 13 residues in the CDR3. Germline assignment: CDR1 DFQATT and CDR2 SNEGSKA (reference sequence). The CDR3 coding sequence is TGCAGTGCTAGCAGACAGGGGGGCTACGAGCAGTACTTC. This codes for CSASRQGGYEQYF.

This clonotype occurred a few times. CDR3 protein: CASSYSVQANYGYTF. The CDR3 DNA reads as TGTGCCAGCAGTTACTCAGTACAGGCGAACTATGGCTACACCTTC. The chain couples TRBV6-5 to TRBJ1-2; D perhaps matches TRBD1 (5 bases). The germline gives CDR1 MNHEY, CDR2 SVGAGI. This CDR3 region has 15 residues. Trimming removed 0 bases from V and 2 bases from J, with 10 bases in between.

The chain employs TRBV6-2 or TRBV6-3 and TRBJ1-1, with D unclear. This CDR3 is 11 amino acids long. V was clipped by 2 bases and J by 11 bases, with 9 bases between them. Per germline, CDR1 MNHEY and CDR2 SVGEGT. This chain's CDR3 is CASSYVGLAFF. In nucleotides, the CDR3 is TGTGCCAGCAGTTACGTGGGCTTGGCTTTCTTT.

This clonotype appeared a few times. The chain carries TRBV24-1 and TRBJ2-7; 9 positions agree with TRBD1. Germline V gene lookup returns CDR1 KGHDR and CDR2 SFDVKD. The CDR3 is made up of 13 amino acids. Trimming cost V 3 bases and J 7 bases; bases outside gene matches: 3. This chain's CDR3 is CATSDGQGREQYF. In DNA, the CDR3 is TGTGCCACCAGTGATGGACAGGGGAGAGAGCAGTACTTC.

The V call is TRBV13, the J call TRBJ2-5, with 9 bases fitting TRBD2. Germline CDR1 reads PRHDT; CDR2 reads FYEKMQ (reference sequence). V lost 3 bases, J lost 0 bases, and 2 bases stayed unmatched. The CDR3 length is 15 residues. The DNA of the CDR3 is TGTGCCAGCAGCTTTCTAGCGGGGAACCAAGAGACCCAGTACTTC. As protein: CASSFLAGNQETQYF.

This clonotype has only a few counts. V usage is TRBV7-9 and J usage is TRBJ2-7; no reliable D call. V was shortened by 5 bases and J by 4 bases, with 12 bases between the two germline ends. This CDR3 spans 13 amino acids. Germline CDR1 reads SEHNR; CDR2 reads FQNEAQ (reference sequence). The CDR3 DNA reads TGTGCCAGCAGCCCGCCGACCCTTTACGAGCAGTACTTC. Residues: CASSPPTLYEQYF.

About this clonotype itself: Without the conserved terminal phenylalanine or tryptophan, this CDR3 likely stems from a read error. The rearrangement links TRBV9 to TRBJ2-5; 7 bases are shared with TRBD1. The germline gives CDR1 SGDLS, CDR2 YYNGEE. The CDR3 has 16 residues. The CDR3 region is CTSSEGDSPKSETQYL. Here the CDR3 DNA reads TGTACCAGCAGCGAGGGGGACAGCCCGAAATCGGAGACCCAGTACTTA.

The V call is TRBV7-2, the J call TRBJ1-2; D is ambiguous. From germline, CDR1 is SGHTA and CDR2 FQGNSA. Trimming left V 3 bases short and J 0 bases short, with 8 bases between. CDR3 length: 14 residues. This CDR3 reads CASSFDQANYGYTF. DNA for the CDR3: TGTGCCAGCAGCTTCGACCAAGCTAACTATGGCTACACCTTC.

The V call is TRBV6-6, the J call TRBJ2-7; 7 bases are shared with TRBD2. The junction had 10 bases not matched to a gene; V was cut back by 5 bases and J by 0 bases. The germline V gene has CDR1 MNHNY and CDR2 SVGAGI (reference sequence). This CDR3 region has 16 residues. The CDR3: CASSPALERGSYEQYF. In nucleotides, the CDR3 is TGTGCCAGCAGTCCGGCGTTGGAGCGGGGCTCCTACGAGCAGTACTTC.